One sample yielded the 29 T cell receptor beta chains listed below, sequenced in a study of T cell repertoires in ileal Crohn's disease. The time point is: neoterminal ileum biopsy at postoperative endoscopy, about 6 months after surgery. Assay used: immunoSEQ multiplex PCR; TCRdb lists only in-frame clones, some missing. The top ten clones hold over 3.5% of a sample with 15,000 to 20,000 clones, roughly 72% of them seen once. The material sequenced was ileal tissue. The source of these receptors is an adult with Crohn's disease.

The chain employs TRBV14 and TRBJ2-1; TRBD2 agrees at 11 bases. This CDR3 has 18 residues. V shed 3 bases, J shed 4 bases, and the junction held 11 bases outside the gene matches. Germline CDR1 reads SGHDN; CDR2 reads FVKESK. CDR3 amino acids: CASSHNPRLAGIYNEQFF. CDR3 nucleotides: TGTGCCAGCAGCCACAACCCCAGACTAGCGGGGATTTACAATGAGCAGTTCTTC.

The gene calls are TRBV28 and TRBJ1-6; the match to TRBD1 covers 8 bases. The CDR3 is 17 amino acids. The ends lost 2 bases at V and 6 bases at J; junction bases unmatched: 9. CDR1 and CDR2 (germline): MDHEN, SYDVKM. CDR3: CASSLVGQGLFNSPLHF. As DNA, the CDR3 is TGTGCCAGCAGTTTAGTTGGACAGGGACTTTTTAATTCACCCCTCCACTTT.

V and J are TRBV30 and TRBJ2-6, with a tentative D call TRBD2 (5 bases). The V end was cut by 1 base, the J end by 3 bases, with 16 bases between. CDR1 GTSNPN and CDR2 SVGIG come from the germline V gene (reference sequence). CDR3 length equals 17 residues. The CDR3 DNA follows: TGTGCCTGGAGTGGGGCGGGCCTAAAGGATGGGGCCAACGTCCTGACTTTC. It translates to CAWSGAGLKDGANVLTF.

The rearrangement links TRBV2 to TRBJ2-2, with 12 bases fitting TRBD2. After removal of 6 bases from V and 5 bases from J, the junction contained 7 bases not matched to a gene. Germline V CDR1 and CDR2: SNHLY, FYNNEI. There are 16 residues in the CDR3. CDR3 amino acids: CASRATSGRGTGELFF. The CDR3 bases are TGTGCCAGCAGAGCGACTAGCGGGAGAGGGACCGGGGAGCTGTTTTTT.

With respect to this clone: The junction differs from germline at one of its ends, possibly a read error. CDR3 region: CSVEGLGGREVYGQYF. The CDR3 nucleotides are TGCAGCGTTGAAGGGCTAGGGGGCCGCGAGGTCTACGGGCAGTACTTC. The chain couples TRBV29-1 to TRBJ2-7; 7 bases align to TRBD1. CDR3 size: 16 residues. Germline CDR1 reads SQVTM; CDR2 reads ANQGSEA.

This clone was seen only once. This chain joins TRBV27 and TRBJ2-2; the D gene is possibly TRBD1 (5 bases). Germline CDR1 is MNHEY and CDR2 is SMNVEV (reference sequence). The length of the CDR3 is 14 residues. V lost 3 bases to trimming and J lost 6 bases, with 11 bases between them. CDR3 protein: CASSFFVGAGELFF. The CDR3 bases are TGTGCCAGCAGTTTTTTCGTAGGGGCCGGGGAGCTGTTTTTT.

The gene calls are TRBV10-3 and TRBJ2-6, with 7 bases matching TRBD2. The CDR3 is made up of 18 amino acids. Losses at the gene ends were 6 bases for V and 0 bases for J; bases not matched to a gene: 11. CDR1 and CDR2 (germline): ENHRY, SYGVKD. As DNA, the CDR3 is TGTGCCATCAGACCCCATAGCGGGTTGAGCTCTGGGGCCAACGTCCTGACTTTC. The encoded protein is CAIRPHSGLSSGANVLTF.

This rearrangement joins TRBV10-3 to TRBJ2-5, with 8 bases aligning to TRBD1. This CDR3 contains 16 residues. The V gene end was trimmed by 4 bases and the J gene end by 5 bases; junction bases not matched to a gene: 12. Germline CDR1 and CDR2: ENHRY and SYGVKD. Written as DNA, the CDR3 is TGTGCCATCAGTGGAGGGGCAGGGGGCTTTATGGAGACCCAGTACTTC. Amino acid sequence: CAISGGAGGFMETQYF.

The genes are TRBV2 and TRBJ2-2; D remains ambiguous. The germline V gene encodes CDR1 SNHLY and CDR2 FYNNEI. V lost 6 bases and J 8 bases, leaving 7 bases between the germline ends. The CDR3 is 11 residues long. In nucleotides, the CDR3 is TGTGCCAGCAGCCCCCCTGGGGAGCTGTTTTTT. Encoded protein: CASSPPGELFF.

This chain uses TRBV6-1 with TRBJ2-1, with 8 bases identical to TRBD2. CDR3 length equals 15 residues. Germline V lookup: CDR1 MNHNS, CDR2 SASEGT. The J segment lost 9 bases and the V segment lost 4 bases, leaving 11 bases of the junction unmatched. The CDR3 reads CASSAASIAGIEQFF. The CDR3 DNA reads as TGTGCCAGCAGTGCCGCGTCCATAGCGGGAATTGAGCAGTTCTTC.

In its sample, this clone was seen a few times. This chain connects TRBV2 to TRBJ2-1, with 9 positions matching TRBD2. J was trimmed by 2 bases and V by 6 bases; bases with no gene match: 8. Germline CDR1 reads SNHLY; CDR2 reads FYNNEI. The CDR3 is 16 residues long. CDR3 nucleotide sequence: TGTGCCAGCAGCCAAAGGACTAGCGCTACCTACAATGAGCAGTTCTTC. Translating it yields CASSQRTSATYNEQFF.

About this clone itself: This sample includes further DNA sequences coding for the same CDR3. The chain has TRBV4-1 and TRBJ1-2; D unclear. V was clipped by 3 bases and J by 1 base, with 12 bases between them. This CDR3 region has 15 residues. The germline gives CDR1 MGHRA, CDR2 YSYEKL. The CDR3 DNA follows: TGCGCCAGCAGCCAGGAGGCAGGTTTTAACTATGGCTACACCTTC. Protein: CASSQEAGFNYGYTF.

The chain links TRBV20-1 to TRBJ2-7; D is unclear. V was cut by 3 bases and J by 0 bases, with 3 bases left in between. The CDR3 runs 11 residues. The germline gives CDR1 DFQATT, CDR2 SNEGSKA (reference sequence). Here the CDR3 DNA reads TGCAGTGCTAGGAGCTCCTACGAGCAGTACTTC. Translation: CSARSSYEQYF.

CDR3 amino acids: CATRTALTDTQYF. CDR3 nucleotide sequence: TGTGCCACCAGGACAGCCCTCACAGATACGCAGTATTTT. The chain combines TRBV6-5 with TRBJ2-3; possibly TRBD1 for D (6 bases). Germline lookup yields CDR1 MNHEY and CDR2 SVGAGI. V lost 10 bases and J 2 bases, leaving 13 bases between the germline ends. The CDR3 contains 13 residues.

The genes are TRBV19 and TRBJ2-3; D remains unclear. Germline V CDR1 and CDR2: LNHDA, SQIVND (reference sequence). CDR3 length equals 13 residues. The V gene lost 3 bases and the J gene lost 2 bases, with 6 bases spanning the gap. DNA of the CDR3: TGTGCCAGTAGTATGGGCCACACAGATACGCAGTATTTT. This encodes CASSMGHTDTQYF.

This clone was observed a few times. V and J are TRBV19 and TRBJ1-2, with D maybe TRBD1 (5 bases). The CDR3 has 14 amino acids. Germline assignment: CDR1 LNHDA and CDR2 SQIVND (reference sequence). Trimming took off 1 base at V and 5 bases at J, with 11 bases between the two ends. CDR3: CASSIVEGQYGYTF. CDR3 sequence (DNA): TGTGCCAGTAGTATAGTGGAGGGGCAATATGGCTACACCTTC.

V and J are TRBV10-3 and TRBJ2-7; 10 nucleotides align to TRBD1. This CDR3 has 13 residues. Germline assignment: CDR1 ENHRY and CDR2 SYGVKD. V was pared by 6 bases and J by 6 bases, with 5 bases of the junction left unmatched. The CDR3 nucleotides are TGTGCCATCAGGTGGGACAGGGGAGGCGAGCAGTACTTC. Protein sequence: CAIRWDRGGEQYF.

The gene calls are TRBV28 and TRBJ2-1; 8 nucleotides match TRBD2. Germline lookup yields CDR1 MDHEN and CDR2 SYDVKM. V lost 5 bases and J lost 3; bases outside the gene matches: 3. This CDR3 is 14 amino acids long. CDR3 in amino acids: CASSASGGYNEQFF. CDR3 nucleotide sequence: TGTGCCAGCAGTGCCAGCGGGGGCTACAATGAGCAGTTCTTC.

The V gene is TRBV7-8, the J gene TRBJ2-5; TRBD1 agrees at 8 bases. Germline V lookup: CDR1 SGHVS, CDR2 FQNEAQ. This CDR3 is 16 amino acids long. The V segment lost 7 bases and the J segment 5 bases; nucleotides outside the gene matches: 15. This CDR3 is CASITYGTGLGETQYF. The CDR3 nucleotides read TGTGCCAGCATAACCTACGGGACAGGCCTCGGGGAGACCCAGTACTTC.

This chain joins TRBV6-1 and TRBJ1-2, with a tentative D call TRBD1 (6 bases). The V gene lost 5 bases and the J gene lost 6 bases, with 13 bases spanning the gap. Germline CDR1 is MNHNS and CDR2 is SASEGT. The CDR3 covers 13 residues. The CDR3: CASSPTGSHGYTF. The CDR3 DNA follows: TGTGCCAGCAGTCCCACAGGGAGCCATGGCTACACCTTC.

V gene TRBV5-1 combines with J gene TRBJ2-1, with 8 bases matching TRBD2. The trim removed 4 bases at V and 6 bases at J, leaving 15 bases unmatched. The CDR3 is 17 amino acids. Germline CDR1 is SGHRS and CDR2 is YFSETQ. CDR3 sequence reads: CASSPRRAGDEPNEQFF. CDR3 coding DNA: TGCGCCAGCAGCCCCCGTCGAGCGGGGGACGAACCCAATGAGCAGTTCTTC.

The V call is TRBV9, the J call TRBJ1-1; weak D call: TRBD1 (5 bases). V gave up 0 bases and J gave up 3 bases, with 9 bases separating them. CDR1 SGDLS and CDR2 YYNGEE come from the germline V gene. The CDR3 is made up of 14 amino acids. CDR3 bases: TGTGCCAGCAGCGTAGCTGGGGCGGACACTGAAGCTTTCTTT. It codes for CASSVAGADTEAFF.

This clone has more than one count but fewer than ten. The chain has TRBV15 and TRBJ2-1, with a weak D call TRBD2 (6 bases). The germline gives CDR1 LNHNV, CDR2 YYDKDF (reference sequence). Trimming took off 8 bases at V and 7 bases at J, with 15 bases between the two ends. The CDR3 consists of 13 residues. The CDR3 DNA reads TGTGCCACCTCGCGGGGCGTAAGGAATGAGCAGTTCTTC. It codes for CATSRGVRNEQFF.

The J gene is TRBJ2-3, the V gene TRBV4-1; D might be TRBD2 (5 bases). CDR3 size: 15 residues. V was clipped by 0 bases and J by 0 bases, with 7 bases between them. CDR1 is MGHRA, CDR2 YSYEKL, per germline. The CDR3 nucleotides read TGCGCCAGCAGCCAAGAAAGGACTAGCACAGATACGCAGTATTTT. Its translation is CASSQERTSTDTQYF.

The rearrangement joins TRBV9 to TRBJ2-3, with D unclear. The germline V gene has CDR1 SGDLS and CDR2 YYNGEE. V lost 0 bases, J lost 1 base, and 12 bases lay in between. The length of the CDR3 is 16 residues. The CDR3 bases are TGTGCCAGCAGCGTAGACCCGAGCCCTGGCACAGATACGCAGTATTTT. Translation gives CASSVDPSPGTDTQYF.

This chain joins TRBV6-1 and TRBJ1-2, with TRBD1 as a possible D gene (5 bases). The V end lost 2 bases, the J end lost 3 bases, and 22 bases lay between the germline ends. CDR1 is MNHNS, CDR2 SASEGT, per germline. CDR3 size: 18 residues. CDR3 region: CASSESGAEWQVYYGYTF. Here the CDR3 DNA reads TGTGCCAGCAGTGAAAGCGGGGCCGAATGGCAGGTATACTATGGCTACACCTTC.

The chain is built from TRBV5-6 and TRBJ2-1; 10 bases map to TRBD2. The junction had 6 bases not matched to a gene; V was cut back by 4 bases and J by 5 bases. In germline, CDR1 is SGHDT, CDR2 YYEEEE. The CDR3 sequence is 15 residues long. The CDR3 reads CASSLGLAAHNEQFF. Here the CDR3 DNA reads TGTGCCAGCAGCCTAGGACTAGCGGCCCACAATGAGCAGTTCTTC.

The chain is built from TRBV5-1 and TRBJ1-2; 7 bases align to TRBD1. The germline CDR1 and CDR2 sequences are SGHRS and YFSETQ. V was pared by 3 bases and J by 1 base, with 9 bases of the junction left unmatched. CDR3 length equals 16 residues. The CDR3 sequence is CASSSPGQIINYGYTF. CDR3 DNA: TGCGCCAGCAGCTCCCCGGGACAGATTATTAACTATGGCTACACCTTC.

J is TRBJ2-2 and V is TRBV4-1; the match to TRBD2 covers 7 bases. There are 20 residues in the CDR3. V dropped 4 bases and J dropped 6; count of bases not matched to a gene: 23. CDR1 is MGHRA, CDR2 YSYEKL, per germline. CDR3 loop: CASSRTSMGLSSRVAGELFF. As DNA, the CDR3 is TGCGCCAGCAGCCGGACGAGTATGGGACTAAGTTCGAGAGTCGCCGGGGAGCTGTTTTTT.